This TCR beta chain was obtained from a study of T cell repertoires in cytomegalovirus infection. Across the whole study: TCR beta signatures that were public indicated CMV infection and matching HLA type.

TCRdb reanalysed the reads using MiXCR and keeps one entry per CDR3 protein. The table has just over 300,000 distinct CDR3 sequences, around a sixth seen once. Germline values: CDR1 SGHTA, CDR2 FQGNSA. The CDR3 runs 14 residues. With 6 bases removed from V and 4 bases from J, the gap between germline ends came to 15 bases. This clonotype has ten or more counts. The V call is TRBV7-2, the J call TRBJ2-5; the D is unclear. Specimen: PBMCs. This sequence was found in a human donor in good health (CMV status not recorded). Some clones in this sample may be carry-over from other donors' samples. CDR3 loop: CASSTSTFPETQYF. The CDR3, as DNA: TGTGCCAGCAGTACATCAACCTTTCCAGAGACCCAGTACTTC.